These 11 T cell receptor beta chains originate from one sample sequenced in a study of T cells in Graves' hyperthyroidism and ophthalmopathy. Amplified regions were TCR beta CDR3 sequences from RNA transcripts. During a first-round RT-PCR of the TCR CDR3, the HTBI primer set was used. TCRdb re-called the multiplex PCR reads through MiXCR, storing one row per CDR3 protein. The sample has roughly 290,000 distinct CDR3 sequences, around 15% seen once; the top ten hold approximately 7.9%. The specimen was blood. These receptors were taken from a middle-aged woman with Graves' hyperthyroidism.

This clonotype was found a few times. In DNA, the CDR3 is TGTGCCAGCAGCCAGACGGGACAAGGGTATGGCTACACCTTC. Its translation: CASSQTGQGYGYTF. This sequence joins TRBV3-1 and TRBJ1-2; a weak D match, TRBD1 (6 bases). This CDR3 is 14 amino acids long. CDR1 LGHDT and CDR2 YNNKEL come from the germline V gene (reference sequence). V lost 3 bases, J lost 5 bases, and 13 bases lay in between.

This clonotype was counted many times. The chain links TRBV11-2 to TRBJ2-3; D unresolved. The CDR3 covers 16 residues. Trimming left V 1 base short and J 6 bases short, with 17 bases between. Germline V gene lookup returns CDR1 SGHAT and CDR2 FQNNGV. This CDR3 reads CASSLASVGWADTQYF. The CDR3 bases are TGTGCCAGCAGCTTAGCTTCCGTCGGGTGGGCGGATACGCAGTATTTT.

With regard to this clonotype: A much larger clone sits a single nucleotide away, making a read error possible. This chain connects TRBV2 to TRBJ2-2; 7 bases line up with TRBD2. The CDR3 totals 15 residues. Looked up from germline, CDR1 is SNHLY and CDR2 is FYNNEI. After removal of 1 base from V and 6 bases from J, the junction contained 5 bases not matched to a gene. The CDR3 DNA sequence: TGTGCCAGCAGTGAAGGGGGGGGTGAGGCCGGGGAGCTGTTTTTT. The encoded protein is CASSEGGGEAGELFF.

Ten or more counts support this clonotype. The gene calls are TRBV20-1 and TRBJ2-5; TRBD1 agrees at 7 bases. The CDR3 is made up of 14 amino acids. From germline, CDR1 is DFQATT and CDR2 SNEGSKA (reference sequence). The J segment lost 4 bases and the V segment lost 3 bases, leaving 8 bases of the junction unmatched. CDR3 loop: CSARPTGFGETQYF. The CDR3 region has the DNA TGCAGTGCTAGGCCGACAGGGTTCGGAGAGACCCAGTACTTC.

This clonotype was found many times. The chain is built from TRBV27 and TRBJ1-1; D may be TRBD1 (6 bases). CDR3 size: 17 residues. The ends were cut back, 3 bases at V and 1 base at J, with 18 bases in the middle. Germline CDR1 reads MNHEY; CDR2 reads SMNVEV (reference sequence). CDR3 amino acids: CASSFRGGEGRNTEAFF. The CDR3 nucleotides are TGTGCCAGCAGTTTTAGGGGGGGCGAAGGTCGGAACACTGAAGCTTTCTTT.

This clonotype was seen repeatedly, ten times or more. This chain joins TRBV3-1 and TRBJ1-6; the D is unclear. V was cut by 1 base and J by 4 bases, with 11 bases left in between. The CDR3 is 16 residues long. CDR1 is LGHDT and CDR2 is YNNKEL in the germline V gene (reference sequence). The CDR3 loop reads CASSQVSAGYNSPLHF. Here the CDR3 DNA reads TGTGCCAGCAGCCAAGTAAGCGCCGGATATAATTCACCCCTCCACTTT.

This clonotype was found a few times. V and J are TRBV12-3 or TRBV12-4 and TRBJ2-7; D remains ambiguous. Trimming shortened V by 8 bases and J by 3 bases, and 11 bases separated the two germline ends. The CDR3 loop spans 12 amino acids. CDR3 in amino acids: CASGLNFYEQYF. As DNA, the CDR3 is TGTGCCAGCGGCCTGAATTTCTACGAGCAGTACTTC.

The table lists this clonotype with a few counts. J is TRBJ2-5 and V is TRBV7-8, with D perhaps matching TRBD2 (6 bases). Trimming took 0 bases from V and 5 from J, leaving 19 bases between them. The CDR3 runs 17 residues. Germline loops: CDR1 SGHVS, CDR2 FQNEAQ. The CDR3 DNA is TGTGCCAGCAGCTTAGCGCGGTTCCGGGAGTGGATCGAGACCCAGTACTTC. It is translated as CASSLARFREWIETQYF. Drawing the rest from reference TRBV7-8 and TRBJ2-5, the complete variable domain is GAGVSQSPRYKVAKRGQDVALRCDPISGHVSLFWYQQALGQGPEFLTYFQNEAQLDKSGLPSDRFFAERPEGSVSTLKIQRTQQEDSAVYLCASSLARFREWIETQYFGPGTRLLVL.

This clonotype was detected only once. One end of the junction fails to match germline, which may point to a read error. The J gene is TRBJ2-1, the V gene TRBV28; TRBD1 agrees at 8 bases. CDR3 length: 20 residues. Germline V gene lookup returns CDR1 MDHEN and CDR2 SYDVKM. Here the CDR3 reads CASSFQSPGTGWASGNDQFF. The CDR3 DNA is TGTGCCAGCAGTTTTCAAAGTCCCGGGACAGGCTGGGCGTCCGGGAATGATCAGTTCTTC.

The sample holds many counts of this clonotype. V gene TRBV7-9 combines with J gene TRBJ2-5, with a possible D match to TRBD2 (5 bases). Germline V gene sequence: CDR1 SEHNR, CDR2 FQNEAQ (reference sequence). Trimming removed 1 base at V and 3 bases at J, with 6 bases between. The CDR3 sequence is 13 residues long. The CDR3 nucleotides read TGTGCCAGCAGCTTAGACGGGAAAGAGACCCAGTACTTC. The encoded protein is CASSLDGKETQYF.

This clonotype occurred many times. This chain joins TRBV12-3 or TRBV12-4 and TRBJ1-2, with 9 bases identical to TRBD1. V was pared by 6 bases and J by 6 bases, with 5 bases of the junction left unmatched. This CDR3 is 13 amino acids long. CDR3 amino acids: CASSKGQGHGYTF. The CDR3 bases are TGTGCCAGCAGCAAGGGACAGGGTCATGGCTACACCTTC.